These 16 T cell receptor beta chains share one sample of origin, sequenced in a study of beta chain features in type 1 diabetes. Expressed TCRB transcripts were sequenced after all isolated RNA was converted to cDNA. Data came from immunoSEQ multiplex PCR; TCRdb stores just in-frame clones and leaves some out. The sample has 850,000 to 900,000 clones, roughly 16% seen once. Sequenced sample: naive CD4+ T cells from blood. The receptors derive from a woman between 18 and 29 years old in good health.

This clone was detected a few times. DNA for the CDR3: TGTGCCAGCAGTTTATGGGCTAGCGGGTACACCGGGGAGCTGTTTTTT. Its translation is CASSLWASGYTGELFF. The gene calls are TRBV28 and TRBJ2-2, with 8 positions matching TRBD2. Germline values: CDR1 MDHEN, CDR2 SYDVKM. The ends lost 0 bases at V and 3 bases at J; junction bases unmatched: 3. The CDR3 runs 16 residues.

This clone was detected only a few times. This sequence joins TRBV7-9 and TRBJ1-1, with TRBD1 identical over 9 bases. The CDR3 totals 14 residues. Germline loops: CDR1 SEHNR, CDR2 FQNEAQ (reference sequence). The trim removed 7 bases at V and 5 bases at J, leaving 8 bases unmatched. CDR3 region: CASKEQGAITEAFF. In nucleotides, the CDR3 is TGTGCCAGCAAAGAACAGGGGGCGATTACTGAAGCTTTCTTT.

This clone was observed a few times. The chain is built from TRBV7-2 and TRBJ2-1; 11 nucleotides align to TRBD2. Trimming took 5 bases from V and 12 from J; bases not matched to a gene: 12. The CDR3 extends over 15 amino acids. CDR1 and CDR2 from the germline V gene are SGHTA and FQGNSA. The CDR3 protein is CASSPGLAVPGAQFF. The CDR3 nucleotides are TGTGCCAGCAGCCCGGGACTAGCGGTACCCGGGGCGCAGTTCTTC.

This clone was counted a few times. J is TRBJ2-5 and V is TRBV28; weak D call: TRBD2 (6 bases). V gave up 5 bases and J gave up 11 bases, with 15 bases separating them. CDR3 length: 12 residues. CDR1 is MDHEN, CDR2 SYDVKM, per germline. The CDR3 bases are TGTGCCAGCAGTCCGGAGGGACGGGAGCAGTACTTC. Translation: CASSPEGREQYF.

This clone has just a few counts. This rearrangement joins TRBV5-1 to TRBJ2-7; the D gene is possibly TRBD2 (6 bases). V was pared by 0 bases and J by 7 bases, with 20 bases between. The CDR3 runs to 16 residues. Germline V gene data show CDR1 as SGHRS and CDR2 as YFSETQ. The CDR3 region is CASSLVGGTELPEQYF. As DNA, the CDR3 is TGCGCCAGCAGCTTGGTCGGCGGGACTGAACTCCCTGAGCAGTACTTC.

The chain carries TRBV18 and TRBJ2-7, with D possibly called TRBD1 or TRBD2 (6 bases each). Trimming took 5 bases from V and 5 from J, leaving 19 bases between them. The germline V gene has CDR1 KGHSH and CDR2 LQKENI. The CDR3 consists of 15 residues. The CDR3: CASSSSLGGRDEQYF. CDR3 nucleotide sequence: TGTGCCAGCTCAAGTTCCTTGGGGGGCCGCGACGAGCAGTACTTC.

This clone occurred a few times. The chain combines TRBV29-1 with TRBJ1-1, with TRBD1 matching 7 bases. V shed 3 bases, J shed 10 bases, and the junction held 8 bases outside the gene matches. Germline V gives CDR1 SQVTM, CDR2 ANQGSEA. The CDR3 extends over 12 amino acids. The CDR3 region is CSVDLDRRGAFF. CDR3 nucleotides: TGCAGCGTTGACCTGGACAGGCGAGGAGCTTTCTTT.

This clone was detected only a few times. J is TRBJ1-4 and V is TRBV29-1; D not resolved. Trimming cost V 5 bases and J 8 bases, with 15 bases left between them. The CDR3 length is 13 residues. Germline loops: CDR1 SQVTM, CDR2 ANQGSEA. CDR3 nucleotides: TGCAGCGTTAAGAAATCAAAGGAAGAAAAACTGTTTTTT. This gives the protein CSVKKSKEEKLFF.

This clone has a handful of counts. Here the CDR3 reads CASSIGGENTGELFF. In nucleotides, the CDR3 is TGTGCCAGCAGCATAGGGGGAGAGAACACCGGGGAGCTGTTTTTT. J is TRBJ2-2 and V is TRBV9; the D gene is possibly TRBD1 (6 bases). Germline-derived CDR1 and CDR2 are SGDLS and YYNGEE. Trimming removed 4 bases at V and 1 base at J, with 11 bases between. The CDR3 is 15 residues long.

This clone was recorded a few times. This chain links TRBV28 with TRBJ2-4, with 7 bases that match TRBD2. The CDR3 spans 13 residues. Germline V gene lookup returns CDR1 MDHEN and CDR2 SYDVKM. The trim removed 3 bases at V and 7 bases at J, leaving 3 bases unmatched. The CDR3 loop is CASSFPGGNIQYF. The CDR3 DNA reads as TGTGCCAGCAGTTTCCCCGGGGGGAACATTCAGTACTTC.

The chain links TRBV7-2 to TRBJ2-5, with D tentatively TRBD1 (6 bases). The end of the DNA is better explained by TRBJ2-7, so the J call may be wrong. Per germline, CDR1 SGHTA and CDR2 FQGNSA. The CDR3 is made up of 16 amino acids. This CDR3 reads CASSLASGASSYEQYF. The CDR3 DNA reads as TGTGCCAGCAGCTTAGCGTCAGGGGCCAGCTCCTACGAGCAGTACTTC.

This clone was observed a few times. V usage is TRBV9 and J usage is TRBJ2-3; D is perhaps TRBD2 (5 bases). V lost 2 bases and J 2 bases, leaving 12 bases between the germline ends. CDR3 length: 15 amino acids. Germline V gives CDR1 SGDLS, CDR2 YYNGEE. CDR3 region: CASSVGSVPTDTQYF. The CDR3 DNA is TGTGCCAGCAGCGTGGGGAGTGTCCCCACAGATACGCAGTATTTT.

The chain carries TRBV2 and TRBJ2-3; tentatively, D is TRBD1 or TRBD2 (5 bases each). CDR1 is SNHLY, CDR2 FYNNEI, per germline. V lost 2 bases and J lost 1, with 10 bases in between. There are 15 residues in the CDR3. The CDR3 is CASSEMGTRTDTQYF. CDR3 DNA sequence: TGTGCCAGCAGTGAAATGGGGACCCGCACAGATACGCAGTATTTT. The full variable domain, in which reference TRBV2 and TRBJ2-3 provide the parts outside the CDR3, is EPEVTQTPSHQVTQMGQEVILRCVPISNHLYFYWYRQILGQKVEFLVSFYNNEISEKSEIFDDQFSVERPDGSNFTLKIRSTKLEDSAMYFCASSEMGTRTDTQYFGPGTRLTVL.

V is TRBV2 and J is TRBJ2-5; weak D call: TRBD2 (6 bases). Germline CDR1 and CDR2: SNHLY and FYNNEI. V was pared by 5 bases and J by 5 bases, with 15 bases between. The CDR3 is 14 residues long. In nucleotides, the CDR3 is TGTGCCAGCAGTCCCGGGACCCGGGGGGAGACCCAGTACTTC. The encoded protein is CASSPGTRGETQYF.

The chain has TRBV7-3 and TRBJ1-5; the D is unclear. The CDR3 is 11 amino acids. CDR1 and CDR2 from the germline V gene are SGHTA and FQGTGA. V lost 8 bases to trimming and J lost 6 bases, with 8 bases between them. The CDR3 region is CASPLGQPQHF. The CDR3 DNA follows: TGTGCCAGCCCGCTCGGTCAGCCCCAGCATTTT.

This clone was observed a handful of times. The J gene is TRBJ2-5, the V gene TRBV20-1; no clear D gene. The CDR3 is 11 residues long. CDR1 is DFQATT and CDR2 is SNEGSKA in the germline V gene (reference sequence). V dropped 1 base and J dropped 4 bases, with 4 bases sitting between them. The CDR3 region is CSARVTETQYF. CDR3 in DNA: TGCAGTGCTAGAGTGACAGAGACCCAGTACTTC.